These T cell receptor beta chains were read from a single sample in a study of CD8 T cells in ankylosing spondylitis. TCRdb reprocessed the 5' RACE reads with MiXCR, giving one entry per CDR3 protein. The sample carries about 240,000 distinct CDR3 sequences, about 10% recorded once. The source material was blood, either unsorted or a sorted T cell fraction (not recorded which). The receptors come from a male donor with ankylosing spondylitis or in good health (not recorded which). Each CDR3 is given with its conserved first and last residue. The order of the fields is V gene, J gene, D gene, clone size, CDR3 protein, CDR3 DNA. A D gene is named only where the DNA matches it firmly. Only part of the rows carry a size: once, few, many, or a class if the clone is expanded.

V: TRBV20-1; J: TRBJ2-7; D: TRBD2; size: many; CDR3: CSERLAGRYEQYF; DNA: TGCAGTGAACGACTAGCGGGAAGATACGAGCAGTACTTC
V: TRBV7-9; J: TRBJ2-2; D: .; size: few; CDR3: CASSFSGGELFF; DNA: TGTGCCAGCAGCTTCAGTGGCGGGGAGCTGTTTTTT
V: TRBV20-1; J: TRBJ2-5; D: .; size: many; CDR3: CSASTPLPLQGETQYF; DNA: TGCAGTGCTAGTACCCCTTTACCCCTTCAGGGCGAGACCCAGTACTTC
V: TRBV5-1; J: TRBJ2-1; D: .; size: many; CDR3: CASSFQGGYNEQFF; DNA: TGCGCCAGCAGCTTTCAGGGAGGCTACAATGAGCAGTTCTTC
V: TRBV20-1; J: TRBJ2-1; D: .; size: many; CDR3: CSAEREGVEQFF; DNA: TGCAGTGCGGAACGAGAGGGGGTTGAGCAGTTCTTC
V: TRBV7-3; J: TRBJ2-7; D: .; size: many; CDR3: CASSLTGRYEQYF; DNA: TGTGCCAGCAGCTTAACCGGTCGCTACGAGCAGTACTTC
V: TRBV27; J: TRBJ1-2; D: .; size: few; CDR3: CASRGGAFYGYTF; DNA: TGTGCCAGCAGGGGGGGGGCCTTCTATGGCTACACCTTC
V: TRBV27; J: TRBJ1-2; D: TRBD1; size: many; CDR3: CASSWTGERYGYTF; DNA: TGTGCCAGCAGTTGGACAGGGGAGAGGTATGGCTACACCTTC
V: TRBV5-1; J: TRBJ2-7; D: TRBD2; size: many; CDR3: CASSPAGVTYEQYF; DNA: TGCGCCAGCAGCCCCGCGGGAGTAACCTACGAGCAGTACTTC
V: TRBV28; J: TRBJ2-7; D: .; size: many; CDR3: CASNAGDGEQYF; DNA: TGTGCCAGCAACGCAGGGGACGGCGAGCAGTACTTC
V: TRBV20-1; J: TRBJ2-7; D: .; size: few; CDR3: CSAREGTLFSYEQYF; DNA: TGCAGTGCTAGAGAGGGGACATTGTTCTCCTACGAGCAGTACTTC
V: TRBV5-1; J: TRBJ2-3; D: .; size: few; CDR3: CASSTAGDTQYF; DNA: TGCGCCAGCAGCACGGCGGGGGATACGCAGTATTTT
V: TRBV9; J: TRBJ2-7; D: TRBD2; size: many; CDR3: CASSDSGLATGEQYF; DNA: TGTGCCAGCAGCGACTCGGGACTAGCGACAGGTGAGCAGTACTTC
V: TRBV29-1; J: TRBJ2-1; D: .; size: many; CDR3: CSVTLGQYNEQFF; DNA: TGCAGCGTTACCCTCGGTCAGTACAATGAGCAGTTCTTC
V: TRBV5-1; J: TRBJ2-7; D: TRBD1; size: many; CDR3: CASSLGTEAYEQYF; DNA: TGCGCCAGCAGCCTCGGGACAGAAGCCTACGAGCAGTACTTC
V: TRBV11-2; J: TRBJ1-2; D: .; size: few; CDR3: CASSLLATGYYGYTF; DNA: TGTGCCAGCAGCTTACTTGCGACAGGATACTATGGCTACACCTTC
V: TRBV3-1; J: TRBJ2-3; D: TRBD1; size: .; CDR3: CASSQGGQSTDTQYF; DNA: TGTGCCAGCAGCCAAGGGGGACAGTCGACAGATACGCAGTATTTT
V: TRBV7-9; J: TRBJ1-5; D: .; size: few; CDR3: CASSLAIGSNQPQHF; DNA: TGTGCCAGCAGCTTAGCGATAGGGAGCAATCAGCCCCAGCATTTT
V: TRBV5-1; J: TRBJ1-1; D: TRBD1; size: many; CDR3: CASSSGTGGITEAFF; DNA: TGCGCCAGCAGCTCCGGGACAGGAGGAATCACTGAAGCTTTCTTT
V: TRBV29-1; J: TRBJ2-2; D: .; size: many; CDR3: CSVELGAGELFF; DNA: TGCAGCGTTGAGTTGGGGGCCGGGGAGCTGTTTTTT
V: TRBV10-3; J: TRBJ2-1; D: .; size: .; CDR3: CAISGQGLLNEQFF; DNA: TGTGCCATCAGTGGCCAGGGGCTGTTAAATGAGCAGTTCTTC
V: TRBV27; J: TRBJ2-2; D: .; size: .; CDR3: CASSLGRATGELFF; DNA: TGTGCCAGCAGCCTGGGCAGGGCTACCGGGGAGCTGTTTTTT
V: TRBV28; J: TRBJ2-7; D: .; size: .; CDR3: CASSFQGQGGEQYF; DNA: TGTGCCAGCAGTTTCCAAGGACAAGGCGGCGAGCAGTACTTC
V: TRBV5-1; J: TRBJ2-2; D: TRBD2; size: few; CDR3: CASSSSGSTGELFF; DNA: TGCGCCAGCAGCTCTAGCGGGAGTACCGGGGAGCTGTTTTTT
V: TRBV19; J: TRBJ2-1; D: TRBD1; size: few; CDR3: CASSPGDRVYNEQFF; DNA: TGTGCCAGTAGTCCGGGGGACAGGGTCTACAATGAGCAGTTCTTC
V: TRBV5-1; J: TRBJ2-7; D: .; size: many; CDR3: CASSPLQPSYEQYF; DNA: TGCGCCAGCAGCCCCCTACAGCCCTCCTACGAGCAGTACTTC
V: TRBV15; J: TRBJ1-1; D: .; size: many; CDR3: CATSRRVNTEAFF; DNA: TGTGCCACCAGCAGACGAGTGAACACTGAAGCTTTCTTT
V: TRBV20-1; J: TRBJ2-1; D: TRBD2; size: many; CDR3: CSAREWGSGSLHEQFF; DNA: TGCAGTGCTAGAGAGTGGGGTAGCGGGAGTCTACATGAGCAGTTCTTC
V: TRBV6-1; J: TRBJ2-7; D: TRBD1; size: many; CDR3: CASSEQSGGSYEQYF; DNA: TGTGCCAGCAGTGAACAGTCAGGGGGCTCCTACGAGCAGTACTTC
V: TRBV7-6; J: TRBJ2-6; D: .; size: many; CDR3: CASSGKPMDSSGANVLTF; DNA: TGTGCCAGCAGCGGAAAGCCTATGGACAGCTCTGGGGCCAACGTCCTGACTTTC
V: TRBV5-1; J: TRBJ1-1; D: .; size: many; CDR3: CASSPVGRGLSTEAFF; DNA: TGCGCCAGCAGCCCGGTCGGGAGGGGCTTAAGCACTGAAGCTTTCTTT
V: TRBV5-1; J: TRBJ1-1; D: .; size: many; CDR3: CASSLGQGVTEAFF; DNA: TGCGCCAGCAGCTTGGGGCAGGGAGTAACTGAAGCTTTCTTT
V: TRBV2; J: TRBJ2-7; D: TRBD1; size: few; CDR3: CASSEARRDRWPRTYEQYF; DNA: TGTGCCAGCAGTGAAGCGCGCCGGGACAGGTGGCCCAGGACCTACGAGCAGTACTTC
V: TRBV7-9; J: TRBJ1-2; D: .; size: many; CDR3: CASSWASNRVGYTF; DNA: TGTGCCAGCAGCTGGGCCTCAAACAGGGTTGGCTACACCTTC
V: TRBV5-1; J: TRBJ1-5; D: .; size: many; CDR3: CASSFDVQPQHF; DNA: TGCGCCAGCAGCTTCGACGTTCAGCCCCAGCATTTT
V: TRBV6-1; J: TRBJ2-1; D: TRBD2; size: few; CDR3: CASRRGGYNEQFF; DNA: TGTGCCAGCAGGCGGGGGGGGTACAATGAGCAGTTCTTC
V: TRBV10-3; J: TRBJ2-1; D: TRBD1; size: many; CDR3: CAISESLGTGNQFF; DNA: TGTGCCATCAGTGAGTCTCTAGGGACAGGGAATCAGTTCTTC
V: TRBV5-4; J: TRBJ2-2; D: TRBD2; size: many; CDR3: CASSPGLAGNTGELFF; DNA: TGTGCCAGCAGCCCGGGACTAGCGGGGAACACCGGGGAGCTGTTTTTT
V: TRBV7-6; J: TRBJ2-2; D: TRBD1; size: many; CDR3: CASTPGTAGGGELFF; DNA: TGTGCCAGCACCCCCGGGACGGCAGGGGGCGGGGAGCTGTTTTTT
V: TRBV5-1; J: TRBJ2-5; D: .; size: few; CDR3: CASSRDTEETQYF; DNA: TGCGCCAGCAGCAGGGACACGGAAGAGACCCAGTACTTC
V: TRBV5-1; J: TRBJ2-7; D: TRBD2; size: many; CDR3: CASSLASGGGYEQYF; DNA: TGCGCCAGCAGCTTGGCATCGGGGGGGGGCTACGAGCAGTACTTC
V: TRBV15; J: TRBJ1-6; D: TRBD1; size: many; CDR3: CATSTYRGWDSPLHF; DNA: TGTGCCACCAGCACTTACAGGGGTTGGGATTCACCCCTCCACTTT
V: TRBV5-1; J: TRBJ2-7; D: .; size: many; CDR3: CASSLGSGEQYF; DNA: TGCGCCAGCAGCTTGGGTTCAGGCGAGCAGTACTTC
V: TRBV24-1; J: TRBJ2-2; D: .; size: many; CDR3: CATSARAAGELFF; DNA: TGTGCCACCAGTGCCCGGGCCGCGGGGGAGCTGTTTTTT
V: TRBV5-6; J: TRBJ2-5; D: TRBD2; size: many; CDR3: CASSLLREGRGTQYF; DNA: TGTGCCAGCAGCTTGCTGCGGGAGGGCCGGGGGACCCAGTACTTC
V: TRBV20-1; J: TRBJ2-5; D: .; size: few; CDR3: CSARGLGARELAQYF; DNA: TGCAGTGCTAGGGGGCTCGGGGCCAGGGAGCTGGCCCAGTACTTC
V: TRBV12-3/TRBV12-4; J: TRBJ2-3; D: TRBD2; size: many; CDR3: CASGRVESDTQYF; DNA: TGTGCCAGCGGGAGGGTCGAATCGGATACGCAGTATTTT
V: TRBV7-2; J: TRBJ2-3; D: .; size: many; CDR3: CASSLVIGPDTQYF; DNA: TGTGCCAGCAGCTTAGTTATCGGGCCCGATACGCAGTATTTT
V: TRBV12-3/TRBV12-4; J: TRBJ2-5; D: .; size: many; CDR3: CASSDVPETQYF; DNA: TGTGCCAGCAGTGACGTGCCAGAGACCCAGTACTTC
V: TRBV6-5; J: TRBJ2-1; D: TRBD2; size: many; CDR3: CASSYHASGTYNEQFF; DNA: TGTGCCAGCAGTTACCACGCTAGCGGGACATACAATGAGCAGTTCTTC
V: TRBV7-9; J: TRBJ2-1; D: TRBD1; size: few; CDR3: CASSQAGTEEFF; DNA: TGTGCCAGCAGCCAAGCCGGGACAGAGGAGTTCTTC